The 24 T cell receptor beta chains below all came from one sample that was sequenced in a study of blood T cells in healthy people across ages. Primed by a sample-barcoded 5' primer and a J-beta primer mix, a second PCR proceeded for 7 to 11 cycles. TCRdb re-derived calls from the 5' RACE reads in MiXCR, one entry per CDR3 protein. Here the sample spans 1.4 million or so distinct CDR3 sequences, approximately 43% being singletons. Sequenced input: blood. The source of these receptors is a woman between 18 and 30 years old in good health.

The gene calls are TRBV10-3 and TRBJ2-5; D is possibly TRBD1 (6 bases). The germline CDR1 and CDR2 sequences are ENHRY and SYGVKD. The CDR3 loop spans 14 amino acids. V shed 2 bases and J shed 11 bases, with 18 bases lying between them. CDR3 nucleotide sequence: TGTGCCATCAGTGAGAACGGGTGGGACAAGGAGCAGTACTTC. Protein product: CAISENGWDKEQYF.

The rearrangement links TRBV27 to TRBJ2-7, with D unresolved. The V gene's germline CDR1 is MNHEY and CDR2 SMNVEV (reference sequence). The CDR3 covers 14 residues. Trimming stripped 2 bases from V and 7 bases from J, with 15 bases between. CDR3 amino acids: CASSLGQFPGEQYF. CDR3 bases: TGTGCCAGCAGTTTAGGTCAGTTTCCGGGTGAGCAGTACTTC.

Turning to this clonotype: An end of the junction does not agree with germline; a read error may underlie this. The chain employs TRBV28 and TRBJ1-3; possible D gene TRBD1, 5 bases. The CDR3 loop spans 17 amino acids. Germline V lookup: CDR1 MDHEN, CDR2 SYDVKM. CDR3 coding DNA: TGTGCCAGCAGTTCACTTTCAACAGGCCGCTCTGGAAACACCACATATTTT. Translating it yields CASSSLSTGRSGNTTYF.

Remarks on this clonotype: One end of the junction fails to match germline, which may point to a read error. The chain links TRBV4-1 to TRBJ2-1; D possibly uses TRBD1 or TRBD2 (5 bases each). CDR3 length: 14 amino acids. Germline CDR1 reads MGHRA; CDR2 reads YSYEKL. The CDR3 is CTSSQAAGYNEQFF. The CDR3 DNA is TGCACCAGCAGCCAAGCGGCAGGGTACAATGAGCAGTTCTTC.

This clonotype was found many times. The V and J genes are TRBV10-1 and TRBJ2-1; 12 nucleotides align to TRBD1. The junction had 18 bases not matched to a gene; V was cut back by 6 bases and J by 9 bases. The CDR3 is made up of 18 amino acids. Germline V gene data show CDR1 as WNHNN and CDR2 as SYGVQD (reference sequence). DNA for the CDR3: TGCGCCAGCAGACTTACGGGGGACAGGGGGCGTCAGGGTTTTGAGCAGTTCTTC. This sequence encodes CASRLTGDRGRQGFEQFF.

The chain recombines TRBV7-8 with TRBJ2-5; no reliable D call. The CDR3 contains 15 residues. The V and J ends lost 1 base and 2 bases respectively, with 11 bases between them. From germline, CDR1 is SGHVS and CDR2 FQNEAQ. The CDR3 sequence: CASSLGARLQETQYF. The CDR3 coding sequence is TGTGCCAGCAGCTTAGGGGCCCGTCTTCAAGAGACCCAGTACTTC. Using reference TRBV7-8 and TRBJ2-5 for the parts outside the CDR3, the full variable domain is GAGVSQSPRYKVAKRGQDVALRCDPISGHVSLFWYQQALGQGPEFLTYFQNEAQLDKSGLPSDRFFAERPEGSVSTLKIQRTQQEDSAVYLCASSLGARLQETQYFGPGTRLLVL.

This clonotype was counted ten times or more. The V call is TRBV27, the J call TRBJ1-5; D not resolved. The length of the CDR3 is 14 residues. V was clipped by 2 bases and J by 0 bases, with 5 bases between them. The V gene's germline CDR1 is MNHEY and CDR2 SMNVEV (reference sequence). CDR3 DNA: TGTGCCAGCAGTTTACAGTATAGCAATCAGCCCCAGCATTTT. Translated, it gives CASSLQYSNQPQHF.

This clonotype showed up just a few times. A much more abundant neighbour one base away suggests this may be a read error. The chain is built from TRBV7-2 and TRBJ1-5; D remains ambiguous. Germline V gene sequence: CDR1 SGHTA, CDR2 FQGNSA. The CDR3 is 12 amino acids. Trimming removed 7 bases from V and 0 bases from J, with 4 bases in between. The CDR3 is CASTPSNQPQHF. The CDR3 bases are TGTGCCAGCACCCCTAGCAATCAGCCCCAGCATTTT.

The gene calls are TRBV20-1 and TRBJ1-1; weak D call: TRBD1 (5 bases). The CDR3 spans 14 residues. Germline V gene lookup returns CDR1 DFQATT and CDR2 SNEGSKA (reference sequence). The germline V and J ends were trimmed by 2 bases and 0 bases, with 10 bases remaining between them. The CDR3 bases are TGCAGTGCTAGAAGCAGGGTCATGAACACTGAAGCTTTCTTT. This encodes CSARSRVMNTEAFF.

The rearrangement uses TRBV7-2 and TRBJ2-5; D is perhaps TRBD1 (6 bases). Germline-derived CDR1 and CDR2 are SGHTA and FQGNSA. V gave up 1 base and J gave up 0 bases, with 12 bases separating them. This CDR3 has 16 residues. CDR3 sequence reads: CASSLGMGHHQETQYF. The CDR3 region has the DNA TGTGCCAGCAGCTTAGGGATGGGACACCACCAAGAGACCCAGTACTTC.

V and J are TRBV6-5 and TRBJ1-6; D gene ambiguous. Trimming removed 0 bases at V and 14 bases at J, with 17 bases between. Germline V gene lookup returns CDR1 MNHEY and CDR2 SVGAGI. The CDR3 consists of 15 residues. CDR3 protein: CASSYSIVASYALHF. As DNA, the CDR3 is TGTGCCAGCAGTTACTCGATAGTAGCGAGCTACGCCCTCCACTTT.

The chain uses TRBV12-3 or TRBV12-4 and TRBJ2-7, with 11 nucleotides matching TRBD1. V lost 7 bases to trimming and J lost 0 bases; unmatched junction nucleotides: 8. This CDR3 has 16 residues. The CDR3 nucleotides read TGTGCCAGCATGGGACAGGGGGACTCCATCTCCTACGAGCAGTACTTC. Its translation is CASMGQGDSISYEQYF.

This clonotype was counted only a few times. The J gene is TRBJ1-2, the V gene TRBV29-1; 8 bases are a match to TRBD1. Germline values: CDR1 SQVTM, CDR2 ANQGSEA. The CDR3 covers 15 residues. V trimming: 6 bases; J trimming: 4 bases; junction bases outside the gene matches: 13. The CDR3 DNA reads as TGCAGCGTGTTTTTCACAGGGGGATCTTCCTATGGCTACACCTTC. This sequence encodes CSVFFTGGSSYGYTF.

This clonotype has just a few counts. The gene calls are TRBV20-1 and TRBJ2-7, with D uncertain. Trimming removed 4 bases at V and 3 bases at J, with 7 bases between. Germline values: CDR1 DFQATT, CDR2 SNEGSKA (reference sequence). The CDR3 length is 11 residues. The CDR3 bases are TGCAGTGCTACCCCAAACTACGAGCAGTACTTC. This sequence encodes CSATPNYEQYF.

The V gene is TRBV27, the J gene TRBJ2-7; 7 bases line up with TRBD2. This CDR3 has 14 amino acids. V was clipped by 7 bases and J by 0 bases; unmatched bases: 6. The V gene's germline CDR1 is MNHEY and CDR2 SMNVEV (reference sequence). The CDR3 DNA reads TGTGCCAGCAAACTCGGGGGGTACTCCTACGAGCAGTACTTC. This gives the protein CASKLGGYSYEQYF.

This chain uses TRBV10-3 with TRBJ2-7; no definite D call. Germline V gene data show CDR1 as ENHRY and CDR2 as SYGVKD. The CDR3 length is 13 residues. Trimming pared 0 bases from V and 10 bases from J, leaving 13 bases between. CDR3 coding DNA: TGTGCCATCAGTGAGTCGCCCGCAGGCACCCAGTACTTC. Its translation: CAISESPAGTQYF.

The CDR3 spells CASRRQGGQPQHF. The CDR3 nucleotides are TGTGCCAGCAGGAGACAGGGTGGGCAGCCCCAGCATTTT. V gene TRBV27 combines with J gene TRBJ1-5, with 7 positions matching TRBD1. The CDR3 extends over 13 amino acids. J gave up 7 bases and V 6 bases, and 6 bases lay outside the gene matches. Germline V gene data show CDR1 as MNHEY and CDR2 as SMNVEV (reference sequence).

This clonotype was recorded once. The CDR3, as DNA: TGCGCCAGCAGTATGGGTGGGTTATACGAGCAGTACTTC. It specifies CASSMGGLYEQYF. The chain carries TRBV5-1 and TRBJ2-4; D not certain. The J call may be faulty, since TRBJ2-7 better matches the DNA end. CDR1 is SGHRS, CDR2 YFSETQ, per germline. There are 13 residues in the CDR3.

This clonotype was counted only a few times. The V and J genes are TRBV29-1 and TRBJ1-6; no firm D call. V was pared by 4 bases and J by 10 bases, with 14 bases between. The CDR3 is 13 residues long. Germline loops: CDR1 SQVTM, CDR2 ANQGSEA. The CDR3 region has the DNA TGCAGCGTTGCTACCTCGCTCGGGTCACCCCTCCACTTT. Protein: CSVATSLGSPLHF. Variable domain in full (rest from reference TRBV29-1 and TRBJ1-6): SAVISQKPSRDICQRGTSLTIQCQVDSQVTMMFWYRQQPGQSLTLIATANQGSEATYESGFVIDKFPISRPNLTFSTLTVSNMSPEDSSIYLCSVATSLGSPLHFGNGTRLTVT.

The chain combines TRBV20-1 with TRBJ2-7; D possibly matches TRBD1 or TRBD2 (5 bases each). Germline V gene data show CDR1 as DFQATT and CDR2 as SNEGSKA (reference sequence). The CDR3 is 12 residues long. Trimming removed 6 bases from V and 5 bases from J, with 14 bases in between. The CDR3 is CSAVRDPNEQYF. The CDR3 DNA reads TGCAGTGCCGTCCGGGACCCCAACGAGCAGTACTTC.

This clonotype has only a few counts. This chain links TRBV6-1 with TRBJ2-3; 8 bases line up with TRBD1. The CDR3 has 14 amino acids. The junction had 7 bases not matched to a gene; V was cut back by 6 bases and J by 5 bases. CDR1 is MNHNS, CDR2 SASEGT, per germline. CDR3 region: CASSKDRVKDTQYF. DNA for the CDR3: TGTGCCAGCAGCAAGGACAGGGTGAAAGATACGCAGTATTTT.

This clonotype turned up a few times. In DNA form, the CDR3 reads TGTGCCACCCGTGGGTTCCTGAATGAGCAGTTCTTC. It codes for CATRGFLNEQFF. The chain employs TRBV24-1 and TRBJ2-1; D remains ambiguous. This CDR3 is 12 amino acids long. CDR1 is KGHDR and CDR2 is SFDVKD in the germline V gene. V was shortened by 9 bases and J by 7 bases, with 12 bases between the two germline ends.

This chain connects TRBV20-1 to TRBJ1-2, with 8 bases lining up with TRBD1. Trimming removed 3 bases from V and 4 bases from J; junction bases left unmatched: 7. The germline gives CDR1 DFQATT, CDR2 SNEGSKA (reference sequence). The length of the CDR3 is 14 residues. The CDR3 DNA reads as TGCAGTGCTAGGGCAGGGGGCAGTAGCTATGGCTACACCTTC. Translated, it gives CSARAGGSSYGYTF.

The gene calls are TRBV7-2 and TRBJ2-1; TRBD2 might be the D (6 bases). The CDR3 covers 15 residues. Trimming cost V 6 bases and J 9 bases, with 21 bases left between them. Germline-derived CDR1 and CDR2 are SGHTA and FQGNSA. CDR3 sequence: CASRPTRAGPGEQFF. As DNA, the CDR3 is TGTGCCAGCAGACCGACTAGGGCCGGGCCGGGTGAGCAGTTCTTC. Full variable domain (remainder filled in from reference TRBV7-2 and TRBJ2-1): GAGVSQSPSNKVTEKGKDVELRCDPISGHTALYWYRQSLGQGLEFLIYFQGNSAPDKSGLPSDRFSAERTGGSVSTLTIQRTQQEDSAVYLCASRPTRAGPGEQFFGPGTRLTVL.